The text below deals with one T cell receptor beta chain. The sample comes from a study of blood T cell repertoires in COVID-19. Study-wide background: From T cells, B-cell-depleted T cells, or PBMCs came the material, which was cDNA or gDNA.

The V end lost 7 bases, the J end lost 2 bases, and 11 bases lay between the germline ends. Per germline, CDR1 LNHDA and CDR2 SQIVND (reference sequence). The CDR3 totals 13 residues. Profiling relied on immunoSEQ multiplex PCR, and the TCRdb table lists in-frame clones only, not all of them. The sample has 200,000 to 250,000 clones, around 80% seen once; the top ten hold around 1.9%. The sequence was obtained from a woman of 80 years or more with acute or convalescent COVID-19. The specimen was peripheral blood. The rearrangement links TRBV19 to TRBJ1-1; maybe TRBD1 (6 bases). The CDR3 DNA reads as TGTGCCAGTAAACCAGGGGCAAACACTGAAGCTTTCTTT. Protein sequence: CASKPGANTEAFF.